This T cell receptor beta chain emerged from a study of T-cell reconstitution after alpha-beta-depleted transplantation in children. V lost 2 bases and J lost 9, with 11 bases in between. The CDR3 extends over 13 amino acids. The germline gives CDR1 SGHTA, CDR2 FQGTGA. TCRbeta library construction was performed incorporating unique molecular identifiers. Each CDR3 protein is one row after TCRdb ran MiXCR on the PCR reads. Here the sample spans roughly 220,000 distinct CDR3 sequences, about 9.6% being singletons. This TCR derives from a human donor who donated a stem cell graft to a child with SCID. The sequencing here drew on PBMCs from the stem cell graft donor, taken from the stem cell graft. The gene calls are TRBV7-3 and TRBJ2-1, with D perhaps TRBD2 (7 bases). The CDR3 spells CASSLGGGVEQFF. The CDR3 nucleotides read TGTGCCAGCAGCTTAGGAGGGGGGGTTGAGCAGTTCTTC. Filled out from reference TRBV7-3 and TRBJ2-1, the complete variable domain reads GAGVSQTPSNKVTEKGKYVELRCDPISGHTALYWYRQSLGQGPEFLIYFQGTGAADDSGLPNDRFFAVRPEGSVSTLKIQRTERGDSAVYLCASSLGGGVEQFFGPGTRLTVL.